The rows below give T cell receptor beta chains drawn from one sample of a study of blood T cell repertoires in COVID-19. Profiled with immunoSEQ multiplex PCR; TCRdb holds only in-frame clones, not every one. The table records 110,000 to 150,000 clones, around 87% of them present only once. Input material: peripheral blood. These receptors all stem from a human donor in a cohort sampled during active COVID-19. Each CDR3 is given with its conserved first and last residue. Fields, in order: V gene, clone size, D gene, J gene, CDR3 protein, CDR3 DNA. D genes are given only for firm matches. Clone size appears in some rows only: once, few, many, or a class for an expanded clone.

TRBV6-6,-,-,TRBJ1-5,CASSPQGKGYSNQPQHF,TGTGCCAGCAGTCCCCAGGGAAAAGGGTATAGCAATCAGCCCCAGCATTTT
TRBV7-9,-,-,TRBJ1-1,CASSLYVGGLQYTEAFF,TGTGCCAGCAGCTTATACGTAGGGGGATTACAGTACACTGAAGCTTTCTTT
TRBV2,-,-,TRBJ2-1,CASSEEGQPYNEQFF,TGTGCCAGCAGTGAAGAGGGACAACCCTACAATGAGCAGTTCTTC
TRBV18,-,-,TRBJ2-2,CASSRRDTQANTGELFF,TGTGCCAGCTCCAGACGGGACACACAAGCGAACACCGGGGAGCTGTTTTTT
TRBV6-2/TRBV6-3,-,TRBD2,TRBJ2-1,CASSARETSGIRDPFF,TGTGCCAGCAGCGCAAGAGAGACTAGCGGGATACGAGATCCGTTCTTC
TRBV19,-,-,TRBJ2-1,CASSPRTSHGEQFF,TGTGCCAGTAGTCCGAGGACTTCCCACGGGGAGCAGTTCTTC
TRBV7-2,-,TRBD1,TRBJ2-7,CASSIDRASYEQYF,TGTGCCAGCAGCATAGACAGGGCCTCCTACGAGCAGTACTTC
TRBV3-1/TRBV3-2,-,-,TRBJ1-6,CASSRTGGNSPLHF,TGTGCCAGCAGCCGGACTGGGGGGAATTCACCCCTCCACTTT
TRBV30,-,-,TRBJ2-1,CAWSAGTTHEQFF,TGTGCCTGGAGTGCCGGGACAACGCATGAGCAGTTCTTC
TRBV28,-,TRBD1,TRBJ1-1,CASSFARQGEVNMNTEAFF,TGTGCCAGCAGTTTCGCTAGACAGGGGGAAGTTAACATGAACACTGAAGCTTTCTTT
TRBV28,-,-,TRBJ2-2,CASRNRDTGELFF,TGTGCCAGCAGAAACAGGGACACCGGGGAGCTGTTTTTT
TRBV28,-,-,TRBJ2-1,CASSPSRGYNEQFF,TGTGCCAGCAGTCCCTCCAGGGGATACAATGAGCAGTTCTTC
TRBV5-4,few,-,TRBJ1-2,CASSGLQENYGYTF,TGTGCCAGCAGCGGGTTACAGGAGAACTATGGCTACACCTTC
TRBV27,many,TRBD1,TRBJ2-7,CASSPTGDEKGYEQYF,TGTGCCAGCAGTCCGACAGGGGACGAAAAGGGGTACGAGCAGTACTTC
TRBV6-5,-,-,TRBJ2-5,CASISGQGWQETQYF,TGTGCCAGCATAAGTGGGCAGGGCTGGCAAGAGACCCAGTACTTC
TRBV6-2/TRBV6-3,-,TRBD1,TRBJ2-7,CASSYSTGSITPTRSYEQYF,TGTGCCAGCAGTTACTCGACAGGGTCAATCACACCCACTCGCTCCTACGAGCAGTACTTC
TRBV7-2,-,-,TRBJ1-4,CASSPGGPLGIEKLFF,TGTGCCAGCAGCCCCGGGGGGCCCCTAGGAATCGAAAAACTGTTTTTT
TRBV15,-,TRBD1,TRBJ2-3,CATSTRQGADTQYF,TGTGCCACCAGCACCAGACAGGGGGCGGATACGCAGTATTTT
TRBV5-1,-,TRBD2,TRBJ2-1,CASSPPGLAGGYNEQFF,TGCGCCAGCAGCCCACCGGGACTAGCGGGGGGATACAATGAGCAGTTCTTC
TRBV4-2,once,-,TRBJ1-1,CASSPHAEMNTEAFF,TGTGCCAGCAGCCCCCATGCCGAGATGAACACTGAAGCTTTCTTT
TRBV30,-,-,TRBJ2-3,CAWSVPGTDTQYF,TGTGCCTGGAGTGTACCAGGCACAGATACGCAGTATTTT
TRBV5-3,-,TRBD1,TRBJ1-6,CARSFGTVPRASYNSPLHF,TGTGCCAGAAGCTTTGGGACAGTGCCTAGGGCCTCCTATAATTCACCCCTCCACTTT
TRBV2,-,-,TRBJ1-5,CASRGPSNQPQHF,TGTGCCAGCAGGGGGCCTAGCAATCAGCCCCAGCATTTT
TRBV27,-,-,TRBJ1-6,CASSNPLGGHNSPLHF,TGTGCCAGCAGTAACCCCCTCGGGGGGCATAATTCACCCCTCCACTTT
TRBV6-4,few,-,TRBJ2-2,CASSDSPPGGHGTGELFF,TGTGCCAGCAGTGACTCTCCCCCCGGGGGGCATGGCACCGGGGAGCTGTTTTTT
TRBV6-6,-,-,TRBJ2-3,CASRERDWGTDTQYF,TGTGCCAGCAGGGAGAGGGACTGGGGCACAGATACGCAGTATTTT